This T cell receptor (beta chain) was sequenced for a study of cytomegalovirus exposure and HLA in healthy donors. Turning to the study itself: The 90 to 150 validation repertoires matched the 666 first-cohort repertoires in platform, a later analysis reported.

Findings and limits, study-wide: A few of the chains that were CMV-associated were confirmed in vitro to be specific for CMV antigens. It was reportedly the case that the classifier diagnosed cytomegalovirus status with high specificity and sensitivity.

The protocol was immunoSEQ multiplex PCR, while the TCRdb copy is restricted to in-frame clones and leaves out a portion. The data hold some 220,000 clones, with 75% to 95% observed a single time. Trimming stripped 4 bases from V and 4 bases from J, with 16 bases between. The CDR3 totals 14 residues. CDR1 SQVTM and CDR2 ANQGSEA come from the germline V gene. In the case of this clone: The antigen remains unidentified.

The origin of this receptor is a woman between 18 and 29 years old in good health and CMV-seronegative. The sample was PBMCs. The chain has TRBV29-1 and TRBJ2-5, with D tentatively TRBD2 (5 bases). This chain's CDR3 is CSVAEGAPSETQYF. The DNA of the CDR3 is TGCAGCGTTGCCGAGGGCGCCCCCTCAGAGACCCAGTACTTC.